The clone carrying this T cell receptor (beta chain) has only a few counts. What it binds is unknown. Per the authors' pipeline: Out-of-frame sequences were removed, leaving about 2,300,000 distinct TCRbeta sequences. Measured with immunoSEQ multiplex PCR; TCRdb has only the in-frame clones, and not every one. D and trimming come from the DNA, and the V and J calls and clone size come from that table. The repertoire consists of about 58,000 clones, with about four fifths occurring once and the leading ten covering just under 0.5%. The sample comes from a study of memory CD4+ T cells and cytomegalovirus serostatus. Study-wide background: Healthy Belgian adult donors included roughly nine CMV-positive and some 25 CMV-negative people.

The sort gate was single viable CD3+CD4+CD8-CD45RO+ cells for memory CD4+ T cells. The study's findings and limits: The CMV-associated TCR signature appears largely within the CD4+ memory repertoire.

The sequenced sample consisted of memory CD4+ T cells from blood. The TCR sequence derives from an adult in good health and CMV-seronegative. Some clones in this sample may be carry-over from other donors' samples.

The CDR3 DNA reads as TGTGCCAGCAGGTTCACGACTAACACTGAAGCTTTCTTT. Translating gives CASRFTTNTEAFF. The chain uses TRBV11-2 and TRBJ1-1; D unresolved. Between the trimmed V and J ends, which lost 6 bases and 2 bases, there was a span of 10 bases. Germline V gives CDR1 SGHAT, CDR2 FQNNGV. The CDR3 has 13 residues.